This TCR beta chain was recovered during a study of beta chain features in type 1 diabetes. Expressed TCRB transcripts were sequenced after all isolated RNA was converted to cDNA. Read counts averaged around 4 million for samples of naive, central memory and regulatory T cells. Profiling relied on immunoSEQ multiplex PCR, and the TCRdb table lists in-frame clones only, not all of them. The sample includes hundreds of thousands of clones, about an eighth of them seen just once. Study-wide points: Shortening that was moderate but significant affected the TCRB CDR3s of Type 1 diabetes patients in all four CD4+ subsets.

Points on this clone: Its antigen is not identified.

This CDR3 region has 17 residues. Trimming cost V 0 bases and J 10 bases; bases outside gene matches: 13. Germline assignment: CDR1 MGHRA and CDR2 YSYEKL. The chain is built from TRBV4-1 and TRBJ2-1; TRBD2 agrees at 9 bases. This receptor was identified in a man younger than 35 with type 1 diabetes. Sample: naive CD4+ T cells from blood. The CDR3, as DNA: TGCGCCAGCAGCCAAGATTCCGGGGCTAGCGGGGCTTTGGAGCAGTTCTTC. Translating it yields CASSQDSGASGALEQFF.